Listed below are T cell receptor beta chains from one sample, sequenced in a study of blood T cell repertoires in COVID-19. Method: immunoSEQ multiplex PCR; TCRdb's copy keeps in-frame clones and lacks some. The data contain some 250,000 clones, about nine tenths of them singletons. The specimen sequenced was peripheral blood. The receptors originated from a young man who had recovered from COVID-19. Both conserved end residues are part of each CDR3. The order of the fields is V gene, clone size, D gene, J gene, CDR3 DNA, CDR3 protein. A D gene is named only where the DNA matches it firmly. Some rows mark clone size as missing; the rest say once, few, many or name a class of expanded clone.

V gene: TRBV6-5
clone size: few
D gene: -
J gene: TRBJ1-6
CDR3 DNA: TGTGCCAGCAGTTATGACATTCAATCACCCCTCCACTTT
CDR3 protein: CASSYDIQSPLHF

V gene: TRBV7-9
clone size: -
D gene: -
J gene: TRBJ1-6
CDR3 DNA: TGTGCCAGCAGCTTAGCGCAGGGAACACTTAATTCACCCCTCCACTTT
CDR3 protein: CASSLAQGTLNSPLHF

V gene: TRBV10-3
clone size: once
D gene: -
J gene: TRBJ2-7
CDR3 DNA: TGTGCCATCAGTGATACGGGTGTCTCCTACGAGCAGTACTTC
CDR3 protein: CAISDTGVSYEQYF

V gene: TRBV18
clone size: once
D gene: -
J gene: TRBJ2-7
CDR3 DNA: TGTGCCAGCTCACCACCGAAAATCAGGGGAGAAGGCGAGCAGTACTTC
CDR3 protein: CASSPPKIRGEGEQYF

V gene: TRBV24-1
clone size: -
D gene: TRBD2
J gene: TRBJ2-1
CDR3 DNA: TGTGCCACCAGTGGCCAGCGGGGAGCCTACAATGAGCAGTTCTTC
CDR3 protein: CATSGQRGAYNEQFF

V gene: TRBV30
clone size: -
D gene: TRBD1
J gene: TRBJ1-1
CDR3 DNA: TGTGCCTGGAGGGCGGGACAGGGGAAAGCTTTCTTT
CDR3 protein: CAWRAGQGKAFF

V gene: TRBV5-6
clone size: -
D gene: -
J gene: TRBJ1-3
CDR3 DNA: TGTGCCAGCAGGTCAACAGGGCTGGGAGGAAACACCATATATTTT
CDR3 protein: CASRSTGLGGNTIYF

V gene: TRBV21-1
clone size: -
D gene: -
J gene: TRBJ2-5
CDR3 DNA: TGTGCCAGCAGCTCAGACAGGGAGCAGGAGCCCCAGTACTTC
CDR3 protein: CASSSDREQEPQYF

V gene: TRBV18
clone size: -
D gene: -
J gene: TRBJ2-2
CDR3 DNA: TGTGCCAGCTCACCACCGGTACAGGTGAACACCGGGGAGCTGTTTTTT
CDR3 protein: CASSPPVQVNTGELFF

V gene: TRBV29-1
clone size: -
D gene: TRBD2
J gene: TRBJ2-5
CDR3 DNA: TGCAGCGTGGAGACTAGCGGGGGTGAGACCCAGTACTTC
CDR3 protein: CSVETSGGETQYF

V gene: TRBV5-8
clone size: -
D gene: TRBD1
J gene: TRBJ1-1
CDR3 DNA: TGTGCCAGCAGCCGAAGACAGGGGAACACTGAAGCTTTCTTT
CDR3 protein: CASSRRQGNTEAFF

V gene: TRBV2
clone size: -
D gene: -
J gene: TRBJ2-3
CDR3 DNA: TGTGCCCCTAGGGGGGGGGACACAGATACGCAGTATTTT
CDR3 protein: CAPRGGDTDTQYF

V gene: TRBV6-1
clone size: -
D gene: TRBD1
J gene: TRBJ2-7
CDR3 DNA: TGTGCCAGCAGTGAAGCGCACAGGGGGTACGAGCAGTACTTC
CDR3 protein: CASSEAHRGYEQYF

V gene: TRBV7-9
clone size: -
D gene: -
J gene: TRBJ1-1
CDR3 DNA: TGTGCCAGCAGCTCCCCTGGAGACACTGAAGCTTTCTTT
CDR3 protein: CASSSPGDTEAFF

V gene: TRBV11-2
clone size: -
D gene: TRBD2
J gene: TRBJ2-1
CDR3 DNA: TGTGCCAGCAGCTCACGCCAGGGAGGGAATGAGCAGTTCTTC
CDR3 protein: CASSSRQGGNEQFF

V gene: TRBV5-1
clone size: -
D gene: -
J gene: TRBJ2-3
CDR3 DNA: TGCGCCAGCAGCTCGGTAGCCACAGATACGCAGTATTTT
CDR3 protein: CASSSVATDTQYF

V gene: TRBV27
clone size: -
D gene: -
J gene: TRBJ2-7
CDR3 DNA: TGTGCCAGCATTTCCCTATACAGGACCTACGAGCAGTACTTC
CDR3 protein: CASISLYRTYEQYF

V gene: TRBV3-1/TRBV3-2
clone size: -
D gene: -
J gene: TRBJ1-1
CDR3 DNA: TGTGCCAGCAGCCAAGGGAGGGGTGGGAGTGTCACTGAAGCTTTCTTT
CDR3 protein: CASSQGRGGSVTEAFF

V gene: TRBV6-6
clone size: -
D gene: TRBD2
J gene: TRBJ2-5
CDR3 DNA: TGTGCCAGCACTTCGACTAGCGGGGTAATGGGGACCCAGTACTTC
CDR3 protein: CASTSTSGVMGTQYF

V gene: TRBV7-8
clone size: once
D gene: -
J gene: TRBJ2-1
CDR3 DNA: TGTGCCAGCAGCTTATCAACCCCGGACTGGGCCTACAATGAGCAGTTCTTC
CDR3 protein: CASSLSTPDWAYNEQFF

V gene: TRBV7-2
clone size: -
D gene: -
J gene: TRBJ1-1
CDR3 DNA: TGTGCCAGCAGCTTAGTTGTCAGGGGGAACACTGAAGCTTTCTTT
CDR3 protein: CASSLVVRGNTEAFF

V gene: TRBV11-2
clone size: few
D gene: -
J gene: TRBJ1-6
CDR3 DNA: TGTGCCAGCAGCCCCCGAGGAGGCTTAAATTCACCCCTCCACTTT
CDR3 protein: CASSPRGGLNSPLHF

V gene: TRBV5-1
clone size: -
D gene: -
J gene: TRBJ1-2
CDR3 DNA: TGCGCCAGCAGTTTGGGGCAGTCGAACGGCTACACCTTC
CDR3 protein: CASSLGQSNGYTF

V gene: TRBV12-3/TRBV12-4
clone size: -
D gene: -
J gene: TRBJ2-2
CDR3 DNA: TGTGCCAGCAGCCACCGGTCCGGGGAGCTGTTTTTT
CDR3 protein: CASSHRSGELFF

V gene: TRBV6-5
clone size: -
D gene: -
J gene: TRBJ2-2
CDR3 DNA: TGTGCCAGCAGTCGACAGGGAGGGAACACCGGGGAGCTGTTTTTT
CDR3 protein: CASSRQGGNTGELFF

V gene: TRBV27
clone size: -
D gene: TRBD1
J gene: TRBJ1-4
CDR3 DNA: TGTGCCAGCAGTCCTGGGACAGGGGCTTCTAATGAAAAACTGTTTTTT
CDR3 protein: CASSPGTGASNEKLFF

V gene: TRBV10-3
clone size: -
D gene: TRBD1
J gene: TRBJ1-1
CDR3 DNA: TGTGCCTCCAAGGCCCTGGGACAGGGGAACACTGAAGCTTTCTTT
CDR3 protein: CASKALGQGNTEAFF

V gene: TRBV9
clone size: -
D gene: TRBD1
J gene: TRBJ2-2
CDR3 DNA: TGTGCCAGCAGCGTCCGGGACAGGGGGACCGGGGAGCTGTTTTTT
CDR3 protein: CASSVRDRGTGELFF